This T cell receptor (beta chain) was recorded in a study of post-analysis software for immune sequencing data. As for the study in general: The study covered relapsing-remitting, secondary progressive and progressive-relapsing courses of multiple sclerosis. Study-wide findings and caveats: Diversity measured as normalized Chao1 was significantly lower in multiple sclerosis patients than in controls. Strong co-clustering by F measure was evident for samples that had been prepared in the same batch. A handful of TRBV segments appeared more often in patients than in controls, and TRBV5-6, TRBV5-1 and TRBV20-1 were among these.

This clonotype was observed a handful of times. The antigen remains undetermined. The germline CDR1 and CDR2 sequences are DFQATT and SNEGSKA (reference sequence). This CDR3 has 12 residues. Presence of unique molecular identifiers characterized the TCR beta cDNA libraries. TCRdb re-called the PCR reads with MiXCR, one entry per CDR3 protein. Of 750,000 to 950,000 distinct CDR3 sequences in the sample, approximately 57% were seen once. This sequence joins TRBV20-1 and TRBJ2-3; D gene uncertain. The receptor's source is a girl aged 10 to 17 with multiple sclerosis. Source material: blood. CDR3 sequence: CLGKESTDTQYF. As DNA, the CDR3 is TGCCTAGGGAAGGAAAGCACAGATACGCAGTATTTT.